A selection of T cell receptor beta chains follows, all from one sample in a study of blood T cell repertoires in COVID-19. Clones were read by immunoSEQ multiplex PCR, and TCRdb kept only the in-frame ones, dropping some. Among fewer than 500,000 clones, around 87% were seen once, and the ten largest hold roughly 1.1%. The sample taken for sequencing was PBMCs or T cells enriched from blood (not recorded which). The receptors derive from a man aged 25-45 years who had recovered from COVID-19. CDR3s include the opening cysteine and the closing phenylalanine or tryptophan. D genes are given only for firm matches. Rows give clone size only sometimes, using once, few, many, or a class for an expanded clone.

>-|TRBV28|14|TRBJ2-1|-
TGTGCCAGCAGTTTCCGGGACTTCTACAATGAGCAGTTCTTC
CASSFRDFYNEQFF
>-|TRBV18|15|TRBJ1-5|-
TGTGCCAGCTCACCAACGGTTTCGGGCAATCAGCCCCAGCATTTT
CASSPTVSGNQPQHF
>-|TRBV2|14|TRBJ2-5|-
TGTGCCAGCAGTGAATCTACCCTAGCGGAGACCCAGTACTTC
CASSESTLAETQYF
>-|TRBV24-1|19|TRBJ2-2|TRBD1
TGTGCCACCAGTGATTTGAGGACAGGGGGTGAATGGAACACCGGGGAGCTGTTTTTT
CATSDLRTGGEWNTGELFF
>few|TRBV2|12|TRBJ1-1|-
TGTGCCAGCAGTGTTACAGGTCTCGAAGCTTTCTTT
CASSVTGLEAFF
>-|TRBV27|16|TRBJ1-1|-
TGTGCCAGCAGTTTCATGAGCGTCACAGGGAGTCGTGAAGCTTTCTTT
CASSFMSVTGSREAFF
>-|TRBV12-3/TRBV12-4|12|TRBJ2-5|-
TGTGCCAGCAGTCCAACAATGGAGACCCAGTACTTC
CASSPTMETQYF
>-|TRBV5-5|14|TRBJ1-4|-
TGTGCCAGCACCTTCAGGACAACTAATGAAAAACTGTTTTTT
CASTFRTTNEKLFF
>-|TRBV19|18|TRBJ1-6|-
TGTGCCAGTAGTGACCCACCCGGGACAATGGGTATAAATTCACCCCTCCACTTT
CASSDPPGTMGINSPLHF
>-|TRBV28|16|TRBJ2-3|-
TGTGCCAGCAGTTTCATCACGGGAGCGGACACAGATACGCAGTATTTT
CASSFITGADTDTQYF
>-|TRBV29-1|13|TRBJ1-1|-
TGCAGCGTTACCCTATCAGGGGACACTGAAGCTTTCTTT
CSVTLSGDTEAFF
>few|TRBV28|16|TRBJ1-2|-
-
CASSSHQVSLGYGYTF
>-|TRBV7-2|15|TRBJ2-7|TRBD2
TGTGCCAGCAGCGGAGGGACTAGCGGGAGAAACGAGCAGTACTTC
CASSGGTSGRNEQYF
>-|TRBV19|12|TRBJ1-5|-
TGTGCCAGTAGTATACTAAATCAGCCCCAGCATTTT
CASSILNQPQHF
>-|TRBV29-1|14|TRBJ2-7|TRBD2
TGCAGCGTTGTAGGACTAGCGGGAGGGTACGAGCAGTACTTC
CSVVGLAGGYEQYF
>-|TRBV27|13|TRBJ1-1|-
TGTGCCAGCAGTTCAGGGTTCGACACTGAAGCTTTCTTT
CASSSGFDTEAFF
>-|TRBV7-3|14|TRBJ2-2|-
TGTGCCAGCAGCCTTTCTACCTACACCGGGGAGCTGTTTTTT
CASSLSTYTGELFF
>few|TRBV6-1|14|TRBJ1-5|-
TGTGCCAGCAGTGAAGCTGGCAGGGATCAGCCCCAGCATTTT
CASSEAGRDQPQHF
>-|TRBV6-5|14|TRBJ2-1|TRBD2
TGTGCCAGCAGACCTAGCGGGAGTCCAGGTGAGCAGTTCTTC
CASRPSGSPGEQFF
>-|TRBV4-1|16|TRBJ2-7|-
TGCGCCAGCAGCCGCTTGGGGCGCGGGATCTCCTACGAGCAGTACTTC
CASSRLGRGISYEQYF